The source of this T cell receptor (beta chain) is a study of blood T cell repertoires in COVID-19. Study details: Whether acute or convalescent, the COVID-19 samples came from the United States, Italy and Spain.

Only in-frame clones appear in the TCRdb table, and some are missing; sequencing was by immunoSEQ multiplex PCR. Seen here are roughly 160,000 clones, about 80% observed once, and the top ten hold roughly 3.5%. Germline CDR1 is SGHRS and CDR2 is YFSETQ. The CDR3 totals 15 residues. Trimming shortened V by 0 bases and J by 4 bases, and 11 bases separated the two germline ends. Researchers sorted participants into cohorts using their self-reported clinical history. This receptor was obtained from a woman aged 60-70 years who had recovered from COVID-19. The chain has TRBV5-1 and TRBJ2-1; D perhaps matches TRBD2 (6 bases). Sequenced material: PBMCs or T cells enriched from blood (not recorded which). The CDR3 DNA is TGCGCCAGCAGCTTGGGTGGGACTCCTTACAATGAGCAGTTCTTC. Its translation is CASSLGGTPYNEQFF.